These 27 T cell receptor beta chains came from one sample sequenced in a study of T cell responses to AZD1222 COVID-19 vaccine. Here immunoSEQ multiplex PCR was the method, and the copy in TCRdb shows in-frame clones only, minus some. The repertoire consists of 150,000 or so clones, with around nine tenths occurring once and the leading ten covering approximately 5.3%. Sequenced material: peripheral blood, taken on day 0 of AZD1222 vaccination. These receptors all stem from an adult in good health.

The V call is TRBV29-1, the J call TRBJ1-2, with D perhaps TRBD1 (5 bases). Trimming took 5 bases from V and 3 from J, leaving 10 bases between them. The CDR3 extends over 12 amino acids. Per the germline V gene, CDR1 is SQVTM and CDR2 is ANQGSEA. In nucleotides, the CDR3 is TGCAGCGTTACAGGTGTCGACTATGGCTACACCTTC. Protein product: CSVTGVDYGYTF.

The chain joins TRBV6-6 to TRBJ1-2; 10 nucleotides agree with TRBD1. Germline values: CDR1 MNHNY, CDR2 SVGAGI (reference sequence). CDR3 length: 15 amino acids. The ends lost 7 bases at V and 8 bases at J; junction bases unmatched: 13. This CDR3 reads CASTIRTGGRMGYTF. The CDR3 DNA sequence: TGTGCCAGCACCATAAGGACAGGGGGACGTATGGGCTACACCTTC.

This chain connects TRBV5-1 to TRBJ2-1; D gene unclear. The CDR3 has 12 amino acids. Germline V lookup: CDR1 SGHRS, CDR2 YFSETQ. V was pared by 5 bases and J by 0 bases, with 3 bases between. The CDR3 DNA is TGCGCCAGCAGGAGCTCCTACAATGAGCAGTTCTTC. It yields the protein CASRSSYNEQFF.

The genes are TRBV27 and TRBJ2-7; 10 bases agree with TRBD2. The ends lost 3 bases at V and 5 bases at J; junction bases unmatched: 10. Germline CDR1 MNHEY, CDR2 SMNVEV (reference sequence). The CDR3 is 16 amino acids. The CDR3 region has the DNA TGTGCCAGCAGTTTTAGGACTCCTAGCGGGGGACACGAGCAGTACTTC. It is translated as CASSFRTPSGGHEQYF.

The chain links TRBV28 to TRBJ2-4; the D gene is possibly TRBD1 (6 bases). The CDR3 runs to 16 residues. Per the germline V gene, CDR1 is MDHEN and CDR2 is SYDVKM. Trimming cost V 6 bases and J 5 bases, with 20 bases left between them. The CDR3 DNA follows: TGTGCCAGCAGCTATACTAGTGGGGGCTCGGAAAACATTCAGTACTTC. This translates into CASSYTSGGSENIQYF. The variable domain in full, completed from reference TRBV28 and TRBJ2-4, reads DVKVTQSSRYLVKRTGEKVFLECVQDMDHENMFWYRQDPGLGLRLIYFSYDVKMKEKGDIPEGYSVSREKKERFSLILESASTNQTSMYLCASSYTSGGSENIQYFGAGTRLSVL.

The J gene is TRBJ2-5, the V gene TRBV2; D gene ambiguous. This CDR3 is 13 amino acids long. The germline V and J ends were trimmed by 4 bases and 5 bases, with 11 bases remaining between them. CDR1 and CDR2 (germline): SNHLY, FYNNEI. Here the CDR3 reads CASSGWYEETQYF. In DNA, the CDR3 is TGTGCCAGCAGTGGGTGGTACGAGGAGACCCAGTACTTC.

The J gene is TRBJ1-5, the V gene TRBV2; no definite D call. Germline loops: CDR1 SNHLY, CDR2 FYNNEI. The V end lost 7 bases, the J end lost 1 base, and 11 bases lay between the germline ends. The length of the CDR3 is 14 residues. This chain's CDR3 is CASNGLYSNQPQHF. CDR3 sequence (DNA): TGTGCCAGCAATGGACTGTACAGCAATCAGCCCCAGCATTTT.

J is TRBJ1-4 and V is TRBV6-5; the D is unclear. CDR3 length: 13 amino acids. Germline CDR1 reads MNHEY; CDR2 reads SVGAGI. Trimming took off 4 bases at V and 5 bases at J, with 8 bases between the two ends. CDR3 sequence reads: CASSSAGNEKLFF. The DNA of the CDR3 is TGTGCCAGCAGTTCCGCGGGGAATGAAAAACTGTTTTTT.

The rearrangement joins TRBV19 to TRBJ2-3; 11 bases agree with TRBD2. From germline, CDR1 is LNHDA and CDR2 SQIVND (reference sequence). The CDR3 totals 15 residues. V dropped 3 bases and J dropped 5; count of bases not matched to a gene: 4. The CDR3 coding sequence is TGTGCCAGTAGTATCTCCGGGACTAGCGGAGATACGCAGTATTTT. Its translation is CASSISGTSGDTQYF. Based on the CDR3 plus reference TRBV19 and TRBJ2-3, the full variable domain is DGGITQSPKYLFRKEGQNVTLSCEQNLNHDAMYWYRQDPGQGLRLIYYSQIVNDFQKGDIAEGYSVSREKKESFPLTVTSAQKNPTAFYLCASSISGTSGDTQYFGPGTRLTVL.

The chain combines TRBV4-1 with TRBJ2-7; 11 bases are a match to TRBD2. The CDR3 runs to 16 residues. Germline V gene data show CDR1 as MGHRA and CDR2 as YSYEKL. V shed 4 bases and J 3 bases; nucleotides not matched to a gene: 8. CDR3 nucleotides: TGCGCCAGCAGCCTAGATCCGGGACTAGCGGTCTACGAGCAGTACTTC. This codes for CASSLDPGLAVYEQYF.

The V call is TRBV6-5, the J call TRBJ2-7; possibly TRBD1 or TRBD2 for D (5 bases each). V was cut by 5 bases and J by 3 bases, with 14 bases left in between. The CDR3 covers 14 residues. Germline V gene data show CDR1 as MNHEY and CDR2 as SVGAGI. Here the CDR3 reads CASSNWGKNYEQYF. In DNA, the CDR3 is TGTGCCAGCAGTAACTGGGGGAAAAACTACGAGCAGTACTTC.

This chain connects TRBV30 to TRBJ2-3, with D hard to call. Looked up from germline, CDR1 is GTSNPN and CDR2 is SVGIG (reference sequence). The CDR3 contains 11 residues. V lost 0 bases to trimming and J lost 5 bases, with 3 bases between them. CDR3 residues: CAWSVEDTQYF. The CDR3, as DNA: TGTGCCTGGAGTGTTGAAGATACGCAGTATTTT.

V gene TRBV6-2 or TRBV6-3 combines with J gene TRBJ1-1; D is unclear. The CDR3 sequence is 14 residues long. The V gene's germline CDR1 is MNHEY and CDR2 SVGEGT. Trimming shortened V by 6 bases and J by 3 bases, and 14 bases separated the two germline ends. CDR3: CASSYSPRDTEAFF. CDR3 sequence (DNA): TGTGCCAGCAGCTATTCCCCCCGGGACACTGAAGCTTTCTTT.

Written as DNA, the CDR3 is TGCAGCGTTGAAGGGTCGGGACGCACCGTGCGAGATACGCAGTATTTT. Its protein is CSVEGSGRTVRDTQYF. The chain recombines TRBV29-1 with TRBJ2-3, with D perhaps given as TRBD1 or TRBD2 (5 bases each). The CDR3 spans 16 residues. V lost 1 base and J lost 5, with 19 bases in between. The V gene's germline CDR1 is SQVTM and CDR2 ANQGSEA.

This rearrangement joins TRBV9 to TRBJ2-1, with D maybe TRBD1 (6 bases). Trimming removed 1 base from V and 9 bases from J, with 11 bases in between. CDR3 length: 13 amino acids. Germline V gene lookup returns CDR1 SGDLS and CDR2 YYNGEE. In nucleotides, the CDR3 is TGTGCCAGCAGCGTACAAGAAGGGGGTGAGCAGTTCTTC. It specifies CASSVQEGGEQFF.

The V call is TRBV25-1, the J call TRBJ1-2, with TRBD1 matching over 7 bases. The CDR3 consists of 14 residues. Trimming removed 3 bases from V and 6 bases from J; junction bases left unmatched: 7. Germline assignment: CDR1 MGHDK and CDR2 SYGVNS. DNA for the CDR3: TGTGCCAGCAGTGACCCCGGGACAGATGATGGCTACACCTTC. Translated: CASSDPGTDDGYTF.

The rearrangement uses TRBV4-3 and TRBJ2-3, with TRBD1 as a possible D gene (7 bases). Deletions cut 3 bases from V and 0 bases from J, with 22 bases between. The length of the CDR3 is 19 residues. Germline CDR1 is LGHNA and CDR2 is YSLEER. The CDR3: CASSHRGKAGGSSTDTQYF. CDR3 nucleotides: TGCGCCAGCAGCCACCGCGGCAAGGCAGGGGGGTCTAGCACAGATACGCAGTATTTT.

V gene TRBV21-1 combines with J gene TRBJ2-2; the D segment call TRBD1 is taken from the table without a DNA check. TRBV21-1 is recorded as a pseudogene. The CDR3 runs 16 residues. The CDR3 region has the DNA TGTGCCAGCAGCGGGGGACAGGGGAAGAGGGCCGGGGAGCTGTTTTTT. It yields the protein CASSGGQGKRAGELFF.

This clone was seen just once. This sequence joins TRBV28 and TRBJ2-7, with D possibly matching TRBD1 (6 bases). From germline, CDR1 is MDHEN and CDR2 SYDVKM. CDR3 length: 15 residues. Trimming shortened V by 3 bases and J by 3 bases, and 15 bases separated the two germline ends. CDR3 nucleotide sequence: TGTGCCAGCAGTTTCAGGGGCCCCCAGAACTACGAGCAGTACTTC. Translating it yields CASSFRGPQNYEQYF. The complete variable domain, with remaining parts taken from reference TRBV28 and TRBJ2-7, reads DVKVTQSSRYLVKRTGEKVFLECVQDMDHENMFWYRQDPGLGLRLIYFSYDVKMKEKGDIPEGYSVSREKKERFSLILESASTNQTSMYLCASSFRGPQNYEQYFGPGTRLTVT.

The rearrangement joins TRBV7-3 to TRBJ1-2; perhaps TRBD1 as D (6 bases). Germline V CDR1 and CDR2: SGHTA, FQGTGA. This CDR3 has 14 residues. Trimming cost V 4 bases and J 5 bases, with 14 bases left between them. CDR3 amino acids: CASSSTGTQYGYTF. DNA of the CDR3: TGTGCCAGCAGCTCGACCGGGACACAGTATGGCTACACCTTC.

This sequence joins TRBV28 and TRBJ2-1; 7 bases align to TRBD1. Unmatched junction bases numbered 1, after V lost 5 bases and J lost 0 bases. The CDR3 length is 14 residues. From germline, CDR1 is MDHEN and CDR2 SYDVKM. CDR3 DNA: TGTGCCAGCAGTAGGACAGGCTCCTACAATGAGCAGTTCTTC. Encoded protein: CASSRTGSYNEQFF.

The genes are TRBV2 and TRBJ2-7; tentatively, D is TRBD1 or TRBD2 (5 bases each). The ends were cut back, 5 bases at V and 1 base at J, with 21 bases in the middle. The germline gives CDR1 SNHLY, CDR2 FYNNEI. This CDR3 region has 17 residues. The CDR3 DNA follows: TGTGCCAGCAGTCCGGGAAATTCAGGGAGCAATTCCTACGAGCAGTACTTC. The encoded protein is CASSPGNSGSNSYEQYF.

This clone was counted once. The genes are TRBV13 and TRBJ2-1, with 7 bases fitting TRBD1. The germline V gene has CDR1 PRHDT and CDR2 FYEKMQ (reference sequence). Trimming took 5 bases from V and 0 from J; bases not matched to a gene: 19. The CDR3 totals 20 residues. The CDR3 DNA reads as TGTGCCAGCAGCAATAGGGACAGAGTGGGGTCCGACAGCTCCTACAATGAGCAGTTCTTC. It codes for CASSNRDRVGSDSSYNEQFF.

The chain employs TRBV28 and TRBJ1-1; D call uncertain. Trimming shortened V by 7 bases and J by 1 base, and 10 bases separated the two germline ends. The CDR3 sequence is 13 residues long. Germline assignment: CDR1 MDHEN and CDR2 SYDVKM. The DNA for the CDR3 is TGTGCCAGCATCCAACCGGGGAACACTGAAGCTTTCTTT. Protein sequence: CASIQPGNTEAFF.

The chain recombines TRBV28 with TRBJ2-3; D not resolved. Trimming removed 3 bases at V and 2 bases at J, with 9 bases between. The CDR3 length is 14 residues. Germline CDR1 and CDR2: MDHEN and SYDVKM. The CDR3 region has the DNA TGTGCCAGCAGTTTTTTACTATTCACAGATACGCAGTATTTT. Translation gives CASSFLLFTDTQYF.

The V gene is TRBV19, the J gene TRBJ2-7; a weak D match, TRBD1 (7 bases). Germline V gene lookup returns CDR1 LNHDA and CDR2 SQIVND (reference sequence). The length of the CDR3 is 11 residues. V gave up 7 bases and J gave up 5 bases, with 9 bases separating them. The CDR3 spells CASTGGHEQYF. CDR3 nucleotide sequence: TGTGCCAGTACAGGGGGGCACGAGCAGTACTTC.

The genes are TRBV18 and TRBJ2-2, with 8 positions matching TRBD1. The CDR3 length is 16 residues. J was trimmed by 4 bases and V by 4 bases; bases with no gene match: 8. Germline CDR1 is KGHSH and CDR2 is LQKENI. The CDR3 reads CASSRSGQGSTGELFF. The CDR3 DNA sequence: TGTGCCAGCTCACGGTCAGGACAGGGATCCACCGGGGAGCTGTTTTTT.